The clone carrying this T cell receptor (beta chain) was observed once. This record belongs to a study of control samples from healthy donors and cancer patients. The CDR3 contains 14 residues. Trimming took 5 bases from V and 5 from J; bases not matched to a gene: 7. The germline V gene has CDR1 SGHAT and CDR2 FQDESV (reference sequence). Clones were read by immunoSEQ multiplex PCR, and TCRdb kept only the in-frame ones, dropping some. The table records 120,000 or so clones, 80% to 90% of them present only once. This chain joins TRBV11-1 and TRBJ2-3; TRBD2 matches 7 bases. The source material was blood. This clonotype originated in a man aged 30 to 45 in good health. The CDR3 region has the DNA TGTGCCAGCAGCCCCCCGGGGGGAAAAGATACGCAGTATTTT. Translation: CASSPPGGKDTQYF.